The text below deals with one T cell receptor (beta chain). No antigen is known for it. MiXCR was run by TCRdb on the 5' RACE reads, yielding one entry per CDR3 protein. The sample includes hundreds of thousands of distinct CDR3 sequences, 15% to 20% seen only once; the top ten take roughly 14%. The sample is drawn from a study of identical twins. Study findings and constraints: With beta out-of-frame sequences, excess sharing by twins was weaker.

With 4 bases clipped from V and 4 bases from J, the junction kept 8 bases outside the gene matches. The CDR3 totals 16 residues. Everyone who donated was a healthy Caucasian. These same data were also listed under a study on T cells expressing NK-cell markers. That report adds: Eight donors were sequenced, of whom seven were HCMV-seropositive, while the remaining one was HCMV-seronegative. Dominant NKG2C+ clonotypes accounted for roughly 1.0-7.0% of CD8+ T cells in about six donors.

The specimen sequenced was PBMCs. The rearrangement joins TRBV12-3 or TRBV12-4 to TRBJ2-1; 9 bases map to TRBD2. The clonotype originates from a woman aged 18-29 years in good health. The CDR3 loop reads CASSSRRAGGYNEQFF. CDR3 DNA: TGTGCCAGCAGTTCCCGCCGAGCGGGGGGATACAATGAGCAGTTCTTC.